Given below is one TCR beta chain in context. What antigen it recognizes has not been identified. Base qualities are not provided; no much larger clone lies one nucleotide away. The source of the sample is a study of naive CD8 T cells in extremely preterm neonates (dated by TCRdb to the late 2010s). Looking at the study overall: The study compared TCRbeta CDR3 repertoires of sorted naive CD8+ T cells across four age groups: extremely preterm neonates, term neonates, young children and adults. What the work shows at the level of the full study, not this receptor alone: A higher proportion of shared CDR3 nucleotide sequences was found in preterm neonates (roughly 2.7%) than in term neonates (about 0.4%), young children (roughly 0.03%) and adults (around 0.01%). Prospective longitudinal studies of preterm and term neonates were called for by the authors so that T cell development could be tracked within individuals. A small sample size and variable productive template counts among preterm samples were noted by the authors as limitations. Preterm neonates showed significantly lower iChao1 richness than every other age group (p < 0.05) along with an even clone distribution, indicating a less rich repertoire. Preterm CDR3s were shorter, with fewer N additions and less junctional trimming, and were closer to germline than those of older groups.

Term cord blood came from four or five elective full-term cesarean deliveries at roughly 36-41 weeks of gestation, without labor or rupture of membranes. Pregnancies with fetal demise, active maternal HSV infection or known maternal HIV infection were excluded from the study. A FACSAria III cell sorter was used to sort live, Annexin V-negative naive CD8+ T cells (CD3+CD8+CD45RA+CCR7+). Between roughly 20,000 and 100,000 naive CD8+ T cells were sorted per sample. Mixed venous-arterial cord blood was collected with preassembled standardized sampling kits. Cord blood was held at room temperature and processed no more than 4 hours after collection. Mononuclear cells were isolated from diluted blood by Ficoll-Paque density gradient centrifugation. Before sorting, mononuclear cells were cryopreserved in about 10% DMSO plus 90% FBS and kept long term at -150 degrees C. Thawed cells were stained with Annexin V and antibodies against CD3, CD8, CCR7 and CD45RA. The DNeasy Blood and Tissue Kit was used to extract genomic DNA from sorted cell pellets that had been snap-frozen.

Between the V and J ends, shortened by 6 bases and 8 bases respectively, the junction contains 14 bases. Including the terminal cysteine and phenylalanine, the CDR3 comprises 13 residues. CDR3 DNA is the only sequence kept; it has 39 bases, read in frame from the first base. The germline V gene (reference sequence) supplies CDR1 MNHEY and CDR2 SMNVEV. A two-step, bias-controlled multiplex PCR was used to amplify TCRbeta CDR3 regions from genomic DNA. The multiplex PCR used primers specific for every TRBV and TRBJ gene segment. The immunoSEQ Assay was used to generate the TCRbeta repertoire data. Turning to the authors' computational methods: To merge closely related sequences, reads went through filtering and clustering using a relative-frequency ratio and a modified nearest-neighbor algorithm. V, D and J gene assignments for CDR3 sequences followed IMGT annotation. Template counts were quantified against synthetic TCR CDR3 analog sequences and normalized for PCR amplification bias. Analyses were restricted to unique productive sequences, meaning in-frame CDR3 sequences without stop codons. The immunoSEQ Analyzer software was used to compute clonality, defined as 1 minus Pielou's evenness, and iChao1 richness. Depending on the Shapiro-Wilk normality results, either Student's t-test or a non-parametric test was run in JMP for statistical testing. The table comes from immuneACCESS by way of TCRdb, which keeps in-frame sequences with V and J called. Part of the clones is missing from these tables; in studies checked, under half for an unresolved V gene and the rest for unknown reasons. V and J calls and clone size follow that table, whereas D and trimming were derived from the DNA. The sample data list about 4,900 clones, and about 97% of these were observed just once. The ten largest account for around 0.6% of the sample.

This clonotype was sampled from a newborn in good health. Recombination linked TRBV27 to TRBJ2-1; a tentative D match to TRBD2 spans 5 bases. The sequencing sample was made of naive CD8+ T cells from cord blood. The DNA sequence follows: TGTGCCAGCAGCCGACGGACTGGCGATGAGCAGTTCTTC. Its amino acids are CASSRRTGDEQFF.